This TCR beta chain emerged from a study of blood T cell repertoires in COVID-19. On the study more broadly: Samples came from the United States, Italy and Spain, spanning acute and convalescent COVID-19. Sample material is recorded as cDNA or gDNA derived from T cells, B-cell-depleted T cells, or PBMCs.

V gave up 1 base and J gave up 0 bases; unmatched junction bases: 6. Germline V lookup: CDR1 SGHKS, CDR2 YYEKEE (reference sequence). The CDR3 has 18 residues. In the authors' workflow: Amplification of reference gene primers was used by the study to estimate nucleated cell counts. Assay used: immunoSEQ multiplex PCR; TCRdb lists only in-frame clones, some missing. V, J and clone size are those of that table, while D and trimming were read from the DNA. The table shows 150,000 to 200,000 clones, with 75% to 90% occurring only once. The clonotype originates from a human donor with acute or convalescent COVID-19. The donor label of this sample is uncertain. The sample consisted of peripheral blood. This chain uses TRBV5-5 with TRBJ1-6; TRBD1 matches 8 bases. The CDR3 protein is CASSLQGASGSYNSPLHF. CDR3 DNA: TGTGCCAGCAGCTTGCAGGGGGCAAGTGGCTCCTATAATTCACCCCTCCACTTT.